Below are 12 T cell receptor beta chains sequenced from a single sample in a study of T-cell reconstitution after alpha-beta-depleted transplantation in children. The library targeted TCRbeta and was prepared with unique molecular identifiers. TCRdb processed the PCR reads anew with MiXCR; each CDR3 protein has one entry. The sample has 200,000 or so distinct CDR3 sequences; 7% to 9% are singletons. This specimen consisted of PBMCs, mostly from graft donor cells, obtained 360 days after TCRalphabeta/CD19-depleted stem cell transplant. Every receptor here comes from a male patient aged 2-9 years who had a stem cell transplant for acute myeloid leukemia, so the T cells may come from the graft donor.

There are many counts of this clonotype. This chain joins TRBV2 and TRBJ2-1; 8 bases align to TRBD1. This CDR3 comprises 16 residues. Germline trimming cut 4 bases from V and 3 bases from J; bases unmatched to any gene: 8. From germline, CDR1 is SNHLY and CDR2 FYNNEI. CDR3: CASSADRVLYYNEQFF. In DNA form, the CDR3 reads TGTGCCAGCAGTGCGGACAGGGTCCTCTACTACAATGAGCAGTTCTTC.

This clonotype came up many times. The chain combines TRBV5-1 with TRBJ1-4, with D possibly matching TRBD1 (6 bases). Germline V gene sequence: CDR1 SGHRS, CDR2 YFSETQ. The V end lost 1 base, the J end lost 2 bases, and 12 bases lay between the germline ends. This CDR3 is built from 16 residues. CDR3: CASSLRPGATNEKLFF. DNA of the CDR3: TGCGCCAGCAGCTTGAGACCGGGGGCGACTAATGAAAAACTGTTTTTT.

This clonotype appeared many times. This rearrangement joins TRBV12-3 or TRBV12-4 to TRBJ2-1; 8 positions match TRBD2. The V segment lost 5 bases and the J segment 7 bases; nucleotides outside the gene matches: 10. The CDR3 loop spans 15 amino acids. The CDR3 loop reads CASSPLAGGGNEQFF. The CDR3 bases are TGTGCCAGCAGTCCTCTTGCGGGAGGAGGTAATGAGCAGTTCTTC.

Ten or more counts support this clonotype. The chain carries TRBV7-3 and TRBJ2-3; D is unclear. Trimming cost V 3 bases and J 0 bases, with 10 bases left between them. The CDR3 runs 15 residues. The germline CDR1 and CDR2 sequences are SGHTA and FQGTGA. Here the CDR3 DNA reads TGTGCCAGCAGCTTTAGCACAACTAGCACAGATACGCAGTATTTT. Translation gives CASSFSTTSTDTQYF.

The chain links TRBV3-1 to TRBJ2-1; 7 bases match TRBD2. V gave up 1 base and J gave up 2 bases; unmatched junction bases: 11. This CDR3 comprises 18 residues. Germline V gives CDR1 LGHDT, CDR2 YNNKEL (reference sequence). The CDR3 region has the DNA TGTGCCAGCAGCCAAGCTATAGGTTGGCGGGAGACCTACAATGAGCAGTTCTTC. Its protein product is CASSQAIGWRETYNEQFF.

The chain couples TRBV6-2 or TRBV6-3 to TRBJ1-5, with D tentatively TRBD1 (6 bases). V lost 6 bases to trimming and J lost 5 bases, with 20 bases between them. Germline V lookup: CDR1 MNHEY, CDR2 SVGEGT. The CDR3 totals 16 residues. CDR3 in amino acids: CASSPVRGLNDQPQHF. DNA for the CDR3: TGTGCCAGCAGCCCAGTACGGGGGCTGAACGATCAGCCCCAGCATTTT.

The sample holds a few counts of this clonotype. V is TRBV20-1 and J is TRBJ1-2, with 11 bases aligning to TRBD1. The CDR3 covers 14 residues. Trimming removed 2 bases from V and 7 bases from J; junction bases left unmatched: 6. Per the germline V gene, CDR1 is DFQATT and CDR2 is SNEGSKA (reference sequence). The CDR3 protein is CSARKGQGAPGYTF. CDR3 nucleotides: TGCAGTGCTAGAAAAGGACAGGGGGCGCCTGGCTACACCTTC.

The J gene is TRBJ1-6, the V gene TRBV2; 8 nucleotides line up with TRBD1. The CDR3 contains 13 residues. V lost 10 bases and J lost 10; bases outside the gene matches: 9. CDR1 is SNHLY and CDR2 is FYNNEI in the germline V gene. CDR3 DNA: TGTGCCAAATCGGACAGGGACAGGTCACCCCTCCACTTT. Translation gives CAKSDRDRSPLHF.

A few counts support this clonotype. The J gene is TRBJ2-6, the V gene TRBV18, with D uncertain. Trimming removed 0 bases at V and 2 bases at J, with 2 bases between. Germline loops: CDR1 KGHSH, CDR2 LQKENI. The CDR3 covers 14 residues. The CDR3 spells CASSPPTGANVLTF. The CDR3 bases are TGTGCCAGCTCACCACCGACTGGGGCCAACGTCCTGACTTTC.

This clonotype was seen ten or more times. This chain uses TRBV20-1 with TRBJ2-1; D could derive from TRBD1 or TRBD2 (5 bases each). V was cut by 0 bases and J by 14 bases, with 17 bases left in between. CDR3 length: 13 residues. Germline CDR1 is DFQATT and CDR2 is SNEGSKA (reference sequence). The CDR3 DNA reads TGCAGTGCTAGAGAGGTTATTAGGGGACGGAAGTTCTTC. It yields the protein CSAREVIRGRKFF.

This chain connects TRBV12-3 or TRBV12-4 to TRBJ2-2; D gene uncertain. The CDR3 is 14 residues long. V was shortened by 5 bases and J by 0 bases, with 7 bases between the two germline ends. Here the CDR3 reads CASSTGTNTGELFF. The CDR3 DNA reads TGTGCCAGCAGTACCGGTACGAACACCGGGGAGCTGTTTTTT.

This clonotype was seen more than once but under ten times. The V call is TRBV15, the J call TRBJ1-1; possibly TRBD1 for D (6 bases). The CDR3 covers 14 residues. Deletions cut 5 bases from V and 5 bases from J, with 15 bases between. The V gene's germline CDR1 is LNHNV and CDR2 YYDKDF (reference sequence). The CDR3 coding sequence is TGTGCCACCAGCGAGGGACAAGCGAGTACTGAAGCTTTCTTT. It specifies CATSEGQASTEAFF.